Each of the 20 T cell receptor beta chains below was sequenced from the same sample in a study of T cell responses to AZD1222 COVID-19 vaccine. Repertoires were generated with immunoSEQ multiplex PCR, while TCRdb's copy carries only in-frame clones and drops some. The top ten hold 4.5% to 5.5% of the sample, which has fewer than 70,000 clones, approximately 90% seen once. The sequences come from peripheral blood, collected on day 0 of AZD1222 vaccination. These receptors were collected from an adult in good health.

V and J are TRBV18 and TRBJ2-3; D unresolved. CDR1 and CDR2 from the germline V gene are KGHSH and LQKENI. Trimming took 6 bases from V and 0 from J, leaving 4 bases between them. The CDR3 runs to 12 residues. CDR3 sequence (DNA): TGTGCCAGCTCTCCTAGCACAGATACGCAGTATTTT. This sequence encodes CASSPSTDTQYF.

The chain is built from TRBV9 and TRBJ2-3; 9 bases line up with TRBD1. The CDR3 extends over 16 amino acids. Germline V lookup: CDR1 SGDLS, CDR2 YYNGEE. Trimming cost V 4 bases and J 5 bases; bases outside gene matches: 11. CDR3 region: CASSWRGTGHQDTQYF. DNA of the CDR3: TGTGCCAGCAGCTGGCGGGGGACAGGGCATCAAGATACGCAGTATTTT.

The chain links TRBV2 to TRBJ1-2; D unclear. Germline values: CDR1 SNHLY, CDR2 FYNNEI. V was trimmed by 1 base and J by 6 bases, leaving 6 bases between them. The CDR3 is made up of 12 amino acids. The CDR3 DNA sequence: TGTGCCAGCAGTGAAGGGATCGATGGCTACACCTTC. It yields the protein CASSEGIDGYTF. Together with reference TRBV2 and TRBJ1-2, the CDR3 gives the full variable domain: EPEVTQTPSHQVTQMGQEVILRCVPISNHLYFYWYRQILGQKVEFLVSFYNNEISEKSEIFDDQFSVERPDGSNFTLKIRSTKLEDSAMYFCASSEGIDGYTFGSGTRLTVV.

The chain employs TRBV4-1 and TRBJ1-3; D might be TRBD1 (5 bases). Between the trimmed V and J ends, which lost 2 bases and 0 bases, there was a span of 14 bases. CDR3 length: 17 amino acids. From germline, CDR1 is MGHRA and CDR2 YSYEKL. The CDR3 region has the DNA TGCGCCAGCAGCCAACTCCCTGGGGGGACCTCTGGAAACACCATATATTTT. Its translation is CASSQLPGGTSGNTIYF.

The gene calls are TRBV29-1 and TRBJ1-2; D is unresolved. This CDR3 has 11 amino acids. The V and J ends lost 7 bases and 5 bases respectively, with 11 bases between them. Germline loops: CDR1 SQVTM, CDR2 ANQGSEA. CDR3 region: CSAAGGYGYTF. The CDR3 coding sequence is TGCAGCGCGGCGGGAGGGTATGGCTACACCTTC.

This chain links TRBV19 with TRBJ2-3; TRBD1 aligns across 11 bases. Germline CDR1 LNHDA, CDR2 SQIVND (reference sequence). J gave up 6 bases and V 7 bases, and 6 bases lay outside the gene matches. This CDR3 spans 14 amino acids. DNA of the CDR3: TGTGCCAGTAATCAGGGACAGGGGGGGGATACGCAGTATTTT. It encodes CASNQGQGGDTQYF.

This rearrangement joins TRBV2 to TRBJ1-2; D might be TRBD1 (6 bases). Deletions cut 0 bases from V and 6 bases from J, with 14 bases between. Germline CDR1 SNHLY, CDR2 FYNNEI. The length of the CDR3 is 15 residues. The CDR3 here is CASSEALIGTNGYTF. The CDR3 region has the DNA TGTGCCAGCAGTGAAGCGCTTATTGGGACAAATGGCTACACCTTC.

The chain carries TRBV18 and TRBJ1-6; 7 bases agree with TRBD1. V lost 3 bases to trimming and J lost 6 bases; unmatched junction nucleotides: 5. Germline lookup yields CDR1 KGHSH and CDR2 LQKENI. The CDR3 extends over 15 amino acids. For the CDR3, the DNA is TGTGCCAGCTCACCTTCCGGGACAGTTAATTCACCCCTCCACTTT. Its translation is CASSPSGTVNSPLHF.

The rearrangement links TRBV7-7 to TRBJ1-3, with unresolved D. CDR1 SSHAT and CDR2 FNYEAQ come from the germline V gene (reference sequence). There are 15 residues in the CDR3. The V end lost 5 bases, the J end lost 0 bases, and 11 bases lay between the germline ends. CDR3 DNA sequence: TGTGCCAGCAGCGTATCCGGGAACTCTGGAAACACCATATATTTT. It encodes CASSVSGNSGNTIYF. The full variable domain, its missing parts supplied by reference TRBV7-7 and TRBJ1-3, is GAGVSQSPRYKVTKRGQDVTLRCDPISSHATLYWYQQALGQGPEFLTYFNYEAQPDKSGLPSDRFSAERPEGSISTLTIQRTEQRDSAMYRCASSVSGNSGNTIYFGEGSWLTVV.

This clone was detected only once. The chain couples TRBV5-1 to TRBJ1-1; possibly TRBD1 for D (5 bases). CDR1 and CDR2 (germline): SGHRS, YFSETQ. CDR3 length: 16 amino acids. V lost 2 bases and J 1 base, leaving 15 bases between the germline ends. The CDR3 loop is CASSLPQGLGNTEAFF. The CDR3 bases are TGCGCCAGCAGCTTACCGCAGGGCCTCGGGAACACTGAAGCTTTCTTT.

The chain carries TRBV11-2 and TRBJ1-4; 7 nucleotides agree with TRBD1. Trimming at V came to 0 bases and at J to 6 bases, leaving 4 bases not matched to a gene. This CDR3 is 15 amino acids long. The germline CDR1 and CDR2 sequences are SGHAT and FQNNGV. The CDR3 bases are TGTGCCAGCAGCTTAGATCCCGGGACAGATGAAAAACTGTTTTTT. Its protein product is CASSLDPGTDEKLFF.

The CDR3 region is CASMASNQPQHF. The CDR3 coding sequence is TGTGCCAGCATGGCTAGCAATCAGCCCCAGCATTTT. This chain links TRBV6-5 with TRBJ1-5, with unresolved D. CDR3 size: 12 residues. Germline CDR1 is MNHEY and CDR2 is SVGAGI. V was trimmed by 7 bases and J by 0 bases, leaving 4 bases between them.

In regard to this clone: This same CDR3 is encoded by further DNA sequences in the sample. The V call is TRBV15, the J call TRBJ2-7; 7 bases map to TRBD1. J gave up 0 bases and V 4 bases, and 3 bases lay outside the gene matches. Germline lookup yields CDR1 LNHNV and CDR2 YYDKDF (reference sequence). This CDR3 contains 14 residues. The DNA for the CDR3 is TGTGCCACCAGCACAAGACAGGGCTCCTACGAGCAGTACTTC. Translating it yields CATSTRQGSYEQYF.

The rearrangement joins TRBV7-2 to TRBJ2-2; TRBD2 matches at 11 bases. CDR1 SGHTA and CDR2 FQGNSA come from the germline V gene. The CDR3 has 16 residues. After removal of 5 bases from V and 6 bases from J, the junction contained 8 bases not matched to a gene. The CDR3 protein is CASSGSGGVVAGELFF. DNA for the CDR3: TGTGCCAGCAGCGGTAGCGGGGGGGTTGTGGCCGGGGAGCTGTTTTTT.

The J gene is TRBJ2-2, the V gene TRBV7-3; 9 bases line up with TRBD1. The germline gives CDR1 SGHTA, CDR2 FQGTGA. V dropped 5 bases and J dropped 6; count of bases not matched to a gene: 4. This CDR3 spans 14 amino acids. The CDR3 DNA reads TGTGCCAGCAGCCACAGGGGGCCCTCCGGGGAGCTGTTTTTT. Amino acids: CASSHRGPSGELFF.

This clone was observed a handful of times. The V gene is TRBV28, the J gene TRBJ1-2; D call uncertain. Trimming stripped 2 bases from V and 8 bases from J, with 12 bases between. CDR1 and CDR2 from the germline V gene are MDHEN and SYDVKM. The length of the CDR3 is 13 residues. CDR3 residues: CASSLQQLTGYTF. The CDR3, as DNA: TGTGCCAGCAGTTTACAACAGCTAACCGGCTACACCTTC.

The V and J genes are TRBV11-2 and TRBJ2-7, with a weak D call TRBD1 (5 bases). V was shortened by 3 bases and J by 2 bases, with 11 bases between the two germline ends. CDR1 is SGHAT, CDR2 FQNNGV, per germline. The CDR3 is 14 amino acids. CDR3 sequence (DNA): TGTGCCAGCAGCTTGACAGACCTCCCCTACGAGCAGTACTTC. This translates into CASSLTDLPYEQYF.

This sequence joins TRBV12-3 or TRBV12-4 and TRBJ1-2, with D possibly matching TRBD1 (5 bases). The V end was cut by 5 bases, the J end by 3 bases, with 7 bases between. This CDR3 region has 12 residues. CDR3 region: CASSKQDYGYTF. DNA of the CDR3: TGTGCCAGCAGTAAACAGGACTATGGCTACACCTTC.

The V gene is TRBV7-2, the J gene TRBJ1-5; D is unresolved. The V gene lost 2 bases and the J gene lost 6 bases, with 8 bases spanning the gap. CDR3 length: 13 amino acids. Germline values: CDR1 SGHTA, CDR2 FQGNSA. The CDR3 DNA reads TGTGCCAGCAGCTTAAGGGCCTCTCAGCCCCAGCATTTT. This gives the protein CASSLRASQPQHF.

This chain joins TRBV2 and TRBJ1-1; D is unresolved. CDR3 length equals 14 residues. Looked up from germline, CDR1 is SNHLY and CDR2 is FYNNEI. Trimming pared 3 bases from V and 2 bases from J, leaving 10 bases between. The CDR3 coding sequence is TGTGCCAGCAGTGATAGGCAGGAAAACACTGAAGCTTTCTTT. It specifies CASSDRQENTEAFF.